Below, 5 T cell receptor beta chains from the same sample are listed, as sequenced in a study of identical twins. TCRdb re-analysed the 5' RACE reads in MiXCR, keeping a single row per CDR3 protein. Of hundreds of thousands of distinct CDR3 sequences in the sample, 20% to 25% are singletons; the top ten hold roughly 0.5%. This same sample was also part of a study on yellow fever vaccine responses in identical twins.

The sequenced sample was CD4+ T cells sorted from blood. The receptors originated from a woman aged 18 to 35 in good health.

This clonotype was found many times. The CDR3 bases are TGTGCCAGCAGCCGAGACAGGACTGAAGCTTTCTTT. It codes for CASSRDRTEAFF. The chain couples TRBV6-5 to TRBJ1-1, with D maybe TRBD1 (6 bases). Per the germline V gene, CDR1 is MNHEY and CDR2 is SVGAGI. V shed 6 bases and J shed 5 bases, with 10 bases lying between them. This CDR3 contains 12 residues.

This clonotype was observed a handful of times. CDR3 sequence (DNA): TGTGCCAGCAGTTTCATTGGGACTAGCGGGAGGGTTGAGCAGTTCTTC. Its translation is CASSFIGTSGRVEQFF. The chain combines TRBV28 with TRBJ2-1; 16 nucleotides agree with TRBD2. CDR1 and CDR2 (germline): MDHEN, SYDVKM. The CDR3 is 16 residues long. J was trimmed by 9 bases and V by 3 bases; bases with no gene match: 5.

The rearrangement links TRBV27 to TRBJ2-5, with a weak D call TRBD2 (6 bases). The CDR3 consists of 14 residues. V was shortened by 0 bases and J by 11 bases, with 16 bases between the two germline ends. CDR1 is MNHEY, CDR2 SMNVEV, per germline (reference sequence). The CDR3 DNA reads as TGTGCCAGCAGTTTATCGATTTTGGAGGGCACACAGTACTTC. It codes for CASSLSILEGTQYF.

This clonotype has more than one count but fewer than ten. This chain joins TRBV10-3 and TRBJ1-2; D is unresolved. The V end lost 7 bases, the J end lost 8 bases, and 17 bases lay between the germline ends. Germline V lookup: CDR1 ENHRY, CDR2 SYGVKD. CDR3 length: 13 amino acids. CDR3 sequence (DNA): TGTGCCATCACGGCCGCCCAACCAGAGGGCTACACCTTC. This encodes CAITAAQPEGYTF.

This clonotype was counted between two and nine times. The genes are TRBV7-2 and TRBJ2-2, with TRBD1 identical over 9 bases. CDR1 and CDR2 (germline): SGHTA, FQGNSA. The CDR3 length is 16 residues. J lost 6 bases, V lost 2 bases, and 7 bases had no gene match. This CDR3 is CASSLSGTGSAGELFF. The CDR3 bases are TGTGCCAGCAGCTTAAGTGGGACAGGGTCGGCCGGGGAGCTGTTTTTT.